The entry below describes one T cell receptor beta chain. What it binds is unknown. This entry belongs to a study of cytomegalovirus exposure and HLA in healthy donors. V shed 3 bases, J shed 3 bases, and the junction held 8 bases outside the gene matches. CDR1 and CDR2 (germline): GTSNPN, SVGIG (reference sequence). The CDR3 contains 17 residues. Healthy donors of bone marrow made up the group. The primer mix had 60 Vbeta and 13 Jbeta primers. Assay: immunoSEQ multiplex PCR; the TCRdb copy retains only in-frame clones and omits some. The sample carries 200,000 to 250,000 clones, almost 80% recorded once. General study results and limits: Most likely, a cluster of highly shared sequence variants arose as a sequencing artifact.

The sequenced sample consisted of PBMCs. The chain is built from TRBV30 and TRBJ2-2, with 12 bases that match TRBD2. This TCR was recovered from a man between 18 and 29 years old in good health and CMV-seronegative. The DNA of the CDR3 is TGTGCCTGGAGCCTTCTAGCGGGGGGGCAGCACACCGGGGAGCTGTTTTTT. Its translation is CAWSLLAGGQHTGELFF.